The 7 T cell receptor beta chains below all came from one sample that was sequenced in a study of cytomegalovirus exposure and HLA in healthy donors. Data came from immunoSEQ multiplex PCR; TCRdb stores just in-frame clones and leaves some out. The repertoire holds 250,000 or so clones, with roughly 90% as singletons. The sequenced sample consisted of PBMCs. The receptors originated from a man younger than 30 in good health and CMV-seropositive.

In its sample, this clone was seen once. This chain uses TRBV5-1 with TRBJ2-7; 9 nucleotides line up with TRBD1. This CDR3 is 13 amino acids long. The ends lost 2 bases at V and 7 bases at J; junction bases unmatched: 4. The germline V gene has CDR1 SGHRS and CDR2 YFSETQ. The CDR3 spells CASSFRQGDEQYF. DNA of the CDR3: TGCGCCAGCAGCTTTAGACAGGGGGATGAGCAGTACTTC.

The V gene is TRBV7-2, the J gene TRBJ1-5; D is undetermined. Trimming removed 5 bases at V and 5 bases at J, with 13 bases between. Looked up from germline, CDR1 is SGHTA and CDR2 is FQGNSA. There are 14 residues in the CDR3. This CDR3 reads CASSRGRSHQPQHF. The CDR3, as DNA: TGTGCCAGCAGCCGTGGAAGGAGCCATCAGCCCCAGCATTTT.

The chain couples TRBV15 to TRBJ2-7; 7 nucleotides align to TRBD2. The CDR3 contains 14 residues. The germline V gene encodes CDR1 LNHNV and CDR2 YYDKDF (reference sequence). Losses at the gene ends were 3 bases for V and 4 bases for J; bases not matched to a gene: 6. The CDR3 region is CATSSTPSGYEQYF. The CDR3 bases are TGTGCCACCAGCAGCACCCCTAGCGGTTACGAGCAGTACTTC.

CDR3 in amino acids: CASSLVVGGSADTQYF. CDR3 DNA: TGTGCCAGCAGCTTAGTAGTAGGGGGTTCCGCAGATACGCAGTATTTT. The chain uses TRBV7-6 and TRBJ2-3, with D possibly matching TRBD1 (6 bases). Germline values: CDR1 SGHVS, CDR2 FNYEAQ. V lost 1 base and J 4 bases, leaving 15 bases between the germline ends. The CDR3 loop spans 16 amino acids.

This chain joins TRBV28 and TRBJ1-5; D is unclear. Trimming stripped 6 bases from V and 3 bases from J, with 12 bases between. Germline loops: CDR1 MDHEN, CDR2 SYDVKM. The CDR3 extends over 14 amino acids. The CDR3, as DNA: TGTGCCAGCAGACCGGGCTGGGTCAATCAGCCCCAGCATTTT. This codes for CASRPGWVNQPQHF.

This chain connects TRBV28 to TRBJ2-7, with TRBD2 matching over 8 bases. The CDR3 runs to 15 residues. Germline CDR1 and CDR2: MDHEN and SYDVKM. The ends lost 4 bases at V and 1 base at J; junction bases unmatched: 6. CDR3 nucleotide sequence: TGTGCCAGCAGTTCCCTTCGGGGGGGGTCCTACGAGCAGTACTTC. This encodes CASSSLRGGSYEQYF.

The chain joins TRBV27 to TRBJ1-1, with D hard to call. The germline CDR1 and CDR2 sequences are MNHEY and SMNVEV (reference sequence). This CDR3 spans 14 amino acids. V gave up 1 base and J gave up 4 bases, with 10 bases separating them. CDR3 sequence (DNA): TGTGCCAGCAGTTTATTGGGGTCTCGCACTGAAGCTTTCTTT. It codes for CASSLLGSRTEAFF.